This TCR beta chain was retrieved from a study of blood T cells in healthy people across ages. Together with a sample-barcoded 5' primer, a J-beta primer mix was included in a second PCR lasting roughly 6 to 12 cycles. TCRdb reprocessed the 5' RACE reads with MiXCR, giving one entry per CDR3 protein. This sample carries 350,000 to 450,000 distinct CDR3 sequences, roughly half of them seen once, and the ten largest clones take approximately 51%. Study results and caveats: Unsorted PBMC material precluded a definitive naive versus antigen-experienced comparison.

This clonotype has only a few counts. The antigen remains unidentified. The germline CDR1 and CDR2 sequences are MGHRA and YSYEKL. This CDR3 is built from 14 residues. Trimming cost V 0 bases and J 2 bases, with 6 bases left between them. This clonotype was sampled from a man aged 55 to 70 in good health. The source material was blood. This chain joins TRBV4-1 and TRBJ2-3; D is undetermined. The CDR3 DNA reads TGCGCCAGCAGCCAAGAAAGTCCCACAGATACGCAGTATTTT. Translation: CASSQESPTDTQYF.